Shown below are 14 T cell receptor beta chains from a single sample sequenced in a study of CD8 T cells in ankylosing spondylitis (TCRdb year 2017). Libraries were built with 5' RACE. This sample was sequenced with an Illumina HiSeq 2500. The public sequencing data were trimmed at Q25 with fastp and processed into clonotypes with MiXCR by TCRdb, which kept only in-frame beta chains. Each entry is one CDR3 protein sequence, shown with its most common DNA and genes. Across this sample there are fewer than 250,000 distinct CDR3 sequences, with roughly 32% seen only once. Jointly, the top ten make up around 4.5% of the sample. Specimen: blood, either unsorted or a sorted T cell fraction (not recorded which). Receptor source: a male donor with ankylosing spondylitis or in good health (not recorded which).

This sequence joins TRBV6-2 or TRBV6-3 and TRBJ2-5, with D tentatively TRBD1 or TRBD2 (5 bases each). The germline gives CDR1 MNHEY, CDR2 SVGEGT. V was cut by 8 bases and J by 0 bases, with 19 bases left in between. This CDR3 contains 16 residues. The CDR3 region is CASASSLWGYQETQYF. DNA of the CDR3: TGTGCCAGCGCCTCGTCCCTCTGGGGGTACCAAGAGACCCAGTACTTC.

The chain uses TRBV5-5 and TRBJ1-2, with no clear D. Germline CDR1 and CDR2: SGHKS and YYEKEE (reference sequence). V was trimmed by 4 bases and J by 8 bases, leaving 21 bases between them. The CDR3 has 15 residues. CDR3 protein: CASSLDSGGFDGYTF. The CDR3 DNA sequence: TGTGCCAGCAGCCTGGATTCGGGAGGGTTCGACGGCTACACCTTC.

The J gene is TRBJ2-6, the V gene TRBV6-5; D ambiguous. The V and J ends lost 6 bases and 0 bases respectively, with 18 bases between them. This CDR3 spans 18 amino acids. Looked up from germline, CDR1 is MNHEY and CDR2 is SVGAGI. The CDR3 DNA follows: TGTGCCAGCAGCTACCTTCGCGGAGATGGCTCTGGGGCCAACGTCCTGACTTTC. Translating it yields CASSYLRGDGSGANVLTF.

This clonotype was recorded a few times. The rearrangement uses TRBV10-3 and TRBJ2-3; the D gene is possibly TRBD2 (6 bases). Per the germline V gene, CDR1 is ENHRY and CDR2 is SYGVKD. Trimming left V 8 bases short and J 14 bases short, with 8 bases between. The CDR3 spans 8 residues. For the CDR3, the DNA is TGTGCCATCGGGGGAGGGTATTTT. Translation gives CAIGGGYF.

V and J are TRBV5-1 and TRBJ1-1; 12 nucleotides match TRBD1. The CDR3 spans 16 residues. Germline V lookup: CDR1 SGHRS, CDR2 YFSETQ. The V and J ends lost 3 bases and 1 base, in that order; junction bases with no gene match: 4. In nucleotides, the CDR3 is TGCGCCAGCAGCTACGGGACAGGGGGCTCGAACACTGAAGCTTTCTTT. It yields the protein CASSYGTGGSNTEAFF.

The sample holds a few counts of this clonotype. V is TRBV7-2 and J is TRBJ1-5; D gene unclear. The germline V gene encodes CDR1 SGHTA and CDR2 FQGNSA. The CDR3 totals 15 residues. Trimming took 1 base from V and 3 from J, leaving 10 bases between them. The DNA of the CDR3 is TGTGCCAGCAGCTTAGTTTTTGCGGACAATCAGCCCCAGCATTTT. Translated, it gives CASSLVFADNQPQHF.

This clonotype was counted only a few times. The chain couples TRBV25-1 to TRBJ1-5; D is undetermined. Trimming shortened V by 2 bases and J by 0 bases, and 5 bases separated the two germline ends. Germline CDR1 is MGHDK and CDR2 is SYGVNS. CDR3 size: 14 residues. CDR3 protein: CASSEGYSNQPQHF. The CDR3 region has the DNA TGTGCCAGCAGTGAAGGGTATAGCAATCAGCCCCAGCATTTT.

The CDR3 nucleotides are TGTGCCAGCAGCCCCCCCTCCGGGACAGGGGTGGTTAGCGGGGAGCTGTTTTTT. Residues: CASSPPSGTGVVSGELFF. This chain uses TRBV5-6 with TRBJ2-2, with TRBD1 matching over 10 bases. The CDR3 has 18 residues. Per the germline V gene, CDR1 is SGHDT and CDR2 is YYEEEE. The V segment lost 4 bases and the J segment 7 bases; nucleotides outside the gene matches: 16.

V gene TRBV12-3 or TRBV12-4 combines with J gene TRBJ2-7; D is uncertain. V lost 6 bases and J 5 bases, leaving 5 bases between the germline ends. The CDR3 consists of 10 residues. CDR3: CASRGHEQYF. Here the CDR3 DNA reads TGTGCCAGCAGGGGCCACGAGCAGTACTTC.

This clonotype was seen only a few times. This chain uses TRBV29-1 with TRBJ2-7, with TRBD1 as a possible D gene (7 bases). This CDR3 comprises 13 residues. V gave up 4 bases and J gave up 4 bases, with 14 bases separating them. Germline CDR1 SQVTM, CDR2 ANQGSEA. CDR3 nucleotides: TGCAGCGTTGTCCAGGGGGGTAGTTACGAGCAGTACTTC. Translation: CSVVQGGSYEQYF.

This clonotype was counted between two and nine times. Here the CDR3 DNA reads TGCAGTGCTGGAGGGGGGACAGGGATAAACACCATATATTTT. This translates into CSAGGGTGINTIYF. The V gene is TRBV20-1, the J gene TRBJ1-3, with 9 bases that match TRBD1. J was trimmed by 6 bases and V by 5 bases; bases with no gene match: 8. CDR3 length equals 14 residues. CDR1 and CDR2 from the germline V gene are DFQATT and SNEGSKA (reference sequence).

CDR3 in amino acids: CSATDYYGEKLFF. The CDR3 nucleotides read TGCAGTGCTACCGACTACTATGGCGAAAAACTGTTTTTT. The J gene is TRBJ1-4, the V gene TRBV20-1; D not certain. Germline CDR1 and CDR2: DFQATT and SNEGSKA (reference sequence). The CDR3 is made up of 13 amino acids. V lost 4 bases to trimming and J lost 8 bases, with 14 bases between them.

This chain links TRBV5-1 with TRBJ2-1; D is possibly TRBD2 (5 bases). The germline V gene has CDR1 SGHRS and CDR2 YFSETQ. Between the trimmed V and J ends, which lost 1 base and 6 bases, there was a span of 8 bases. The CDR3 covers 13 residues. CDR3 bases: TGCGCCAGCAGCTTGACGGGATTCAATGAGCAGTTCTTC. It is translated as CASSLTGFNEQFF.

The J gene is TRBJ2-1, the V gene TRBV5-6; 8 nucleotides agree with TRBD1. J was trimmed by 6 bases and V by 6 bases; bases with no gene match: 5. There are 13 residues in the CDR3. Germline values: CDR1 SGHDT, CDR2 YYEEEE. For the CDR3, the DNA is TGTGCCAGCACCCAGGGGGCTAGCAATGAGCAGTTCTTC. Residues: CASTQGASNEQFF. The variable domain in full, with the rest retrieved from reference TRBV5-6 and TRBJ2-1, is DAGVTQSPTHLIKTRGQQVTLRCSPKSGHDTVSWYQQALGQGPQFIFQYYEEEERQRGNFPDRFSGHQFPNYSSELNVNALLLGDSALYLCASTQGASNEQFFGPGTRLTVL.